Shown below are 7 T cell receptor beta chains from a single sample sequenced in a study of shared T cell receptors in the human thymus. Method: immunoSEQ multiplex PCR; TCRdb's copy keeps in-frame clones and lacks some. The sample lists under 850,000 clones; more than 75% were seen once. This sample also belongs to another study, concerning human thymus T cells.

The sequenced sample consisted of thymocytes. The receptors were sampled from a boy younger than two with a congenital heart defect.

This sequence joins TRBV9 and TRBJ2-7; the match to TRBD2 covers 8 bases. The CDR3 sequence is 14 residues long. V lost 4 bases and J lost 2; bases outside the gene matches: 5. The germline V gene has CDR1 SGDLS and CDR2 YYNGEE. The CDR3 nucleotides read TGTGCCAGCAGCTCCTCTAGCGGGCCCTACGAGCAGTACTTC. Its translation: CASSSSSGPYEQYF.

The CDR3 bases are TGCGCCAGCAGCCAAGATATTGGCGGGAGGGCGCGCGAGCAGTACTTC. It encodes CASSQDIGGRAREQYF. V usage is TRBV4-3 and J usage is TRBJ2-7; 9 bases match TRBD2. Germline CDR1 reads LGHNA; CDR2 reads YSLEER. Trimming took 0 bases from V and 6 from J; bases not matched to a gene: 9. The CDR3 has 16 residues.

The chain uses TRBV14 and TRBJ2-7, with D perhaps TRBD2 (7 bases). Germline V CDR1 and CDR2: SGHDN, FVKESK. The CDR3 contains 14 residues. V lost 2 bases and J 3 bases, leaving 11 bases between the germline ends. The CDR3 here is CASSQRGGGYEQYF. CDR3 nucleotide sequence: TGTGCCAGCAGCCAACGGGGAGGGGGCTACGAGCAGTACTTC.

The chain links TRBV10-3 to TRBJ2-1; D gene uncertain. V shed 6 bases and J shed 0 bases, with 15 bases lying between them. The CDR3 loop spans 16 amino acids. Germline CDR1 is ENHRY and CDR2 is SYGVKD. Written as DNA, the CDR3 is TGTGCCATCAGCCCCGCGGCGAGGAGCTCCTACAATGAGCAGTTCTTC. Translated, it gives CAISPAARSSYNEQFF.

DNA for the CDR3: TGTGCCTGGAGTGATCGACTAGCGGGAGGCGAGCAGTACTTC. Translation gives CAWSDRLAGGEQYF. The rearrangement uses TRBV30 and TRBJ2-7; 13 bases are shared with TRBD2. Per germline, CDR1 GTSNPN and CDR2 SVGIG (reference sequence). Trimming took 1 base from V and 6 from J; bases not matched to a gene: 3. This CDR3 comprises 14 residues.

This clone was seen a single time. V and J are TRBV27 and TRBJ2-7, with D possibly being TRBD1 (7 bases). V lost 6 bases to trimming and J lost 7 bases, with 19 bases between them. The germline V gene has CDR1 MNHEY and CDR2 SMNVEV (reference sequence). This CDR3 spans 14 amino acids. This CDR3 reads CASRPQGGGWEQYF. DNA for the CDR3: TGTGCCAGCAGGCCCCAGGGGGGTGGCTGGGAGCAGTACTTC.

This clone came up once. The chain couples TRBV11-3 to TRBJ2-1; TRBD2 aligns across 9 bases. The germline gives CDR1 SGHNT, CDR2 YENEEA. This CDR3 spans 17 amino acids. J lost 8 bases, V lost 5 bases, and 16 bases had no gene match. CDR3 DNA sequence: TGTGCCAGCAGCCGAAGTTGGCGGGAGGGCTCTGTGGATGAGCAGTTCTTC. This encodes CASSRSWREGSVDEQFF.